Here is one T cell receptor beta chain with its context. The data originate from a study of shared clonotypes between healthy human individuals. Clones were read by immunoSEQ multiplex PCR, and TCRdb kept only the in-frame ones, dropping some. The sample yields more than 400,000 clones, about 96% seen once. CDR1 and CDR2 from the germline V gene are MDHEN and SYDVKM. The CDR3 has 17 residues. V was trimmed by 2 bases and J by 9 bases, leaving 22 bases between them. Sequenced: naive CD4+ T cells sorted from blood. The subset here: CD45RA+ positively selected. This TCR derives from a woman in her 30s in good health. The chain has TRBV28 and TRBJ2-2; weak D call: TRBD1 (5 bases). The CDR3: CASSLAPHRYGRRELFF. For the CDR3, the DNA is TGTGCCAGCAGTTTAGCGCCGCACAGGTATGGTCGCCGGGAGCTGTTTTTT.